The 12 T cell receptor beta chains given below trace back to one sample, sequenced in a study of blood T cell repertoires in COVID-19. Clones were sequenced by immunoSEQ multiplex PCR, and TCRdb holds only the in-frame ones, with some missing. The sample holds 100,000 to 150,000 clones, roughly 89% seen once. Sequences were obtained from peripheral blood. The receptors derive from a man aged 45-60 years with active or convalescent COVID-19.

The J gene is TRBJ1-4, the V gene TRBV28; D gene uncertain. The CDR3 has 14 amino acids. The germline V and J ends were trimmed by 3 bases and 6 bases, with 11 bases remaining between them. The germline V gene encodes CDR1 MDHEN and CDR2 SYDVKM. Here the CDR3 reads CASSFGGSYEKLFF. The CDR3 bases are TGTGCCAGCAGTTTTGGCGGATCTTATGAAAAACTGTTTTTT. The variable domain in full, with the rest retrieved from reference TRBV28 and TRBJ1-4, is DVKVTQSSRYLVKRTGEKVFLECVQDMDHENMFWYRQDPGLGLRLIYFSYDVKMKEKGDIPEGYSVSREKKERFSLILESASTNQTSMYLCASSFGGSYEKLFFGSGTQLSVL.

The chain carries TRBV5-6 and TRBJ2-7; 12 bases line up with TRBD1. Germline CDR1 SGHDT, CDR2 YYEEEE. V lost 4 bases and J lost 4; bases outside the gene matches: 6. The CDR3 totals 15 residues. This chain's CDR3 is CASSPGTGGPYEQYF. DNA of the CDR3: TGTGCCAGCAGCCCAGGGACAGGGGGCCCTTACGAGCAGTACTTC.

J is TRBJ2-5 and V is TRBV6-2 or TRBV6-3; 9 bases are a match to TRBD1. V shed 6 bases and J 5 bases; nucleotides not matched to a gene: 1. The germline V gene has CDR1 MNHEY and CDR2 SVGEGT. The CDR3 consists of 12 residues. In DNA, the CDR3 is TGTGCCAGCAGCGGGACAGGGGAGACCCAGTACTTC. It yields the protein CASSGTGETQYF.

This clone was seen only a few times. This chain's CDR3 is CASSWASSYNQPQHF. The CDR3 DNA is TGTGCCAGCAGTTGGGCCAGCAGTTACAATCAGCCCCAGCATTTT. V usage is TRBV27 and J usage is TRBJ1-5; no definite D call. Trimming took off 4 bases at V and 3 bases at J, with 13 bases between the two ends. CDR1 and CDR2 from the germline V gene are MNHEY and SMNVEV (reference sequence). The CDR3 has 15 residues.

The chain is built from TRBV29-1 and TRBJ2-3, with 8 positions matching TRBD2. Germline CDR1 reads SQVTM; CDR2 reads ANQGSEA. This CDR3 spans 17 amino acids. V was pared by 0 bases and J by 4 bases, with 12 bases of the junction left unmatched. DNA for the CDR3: TGCAGCGTTGAAGAATTGACGGGAGGGCCGAGGGCAGATACGCAGTATTTT. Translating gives CSVEELTGGPRADTQYF.

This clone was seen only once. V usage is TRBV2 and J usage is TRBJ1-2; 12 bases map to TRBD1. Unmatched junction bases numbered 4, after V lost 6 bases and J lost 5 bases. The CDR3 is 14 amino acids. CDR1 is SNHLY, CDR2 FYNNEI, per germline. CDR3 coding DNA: TGTGCCAGCAGGCCGGGACAGGGGGCTTATGGCTACACCTTC. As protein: CASRPGQGAYGYTF.

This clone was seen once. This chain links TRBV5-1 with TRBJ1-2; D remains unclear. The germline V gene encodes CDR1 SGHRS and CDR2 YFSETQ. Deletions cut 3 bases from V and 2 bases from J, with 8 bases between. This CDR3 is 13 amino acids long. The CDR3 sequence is CASSWTENYGYTF. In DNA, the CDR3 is TGCGCCAGCAGCTGGACTGAAAACTATGGCTACACCTTC.

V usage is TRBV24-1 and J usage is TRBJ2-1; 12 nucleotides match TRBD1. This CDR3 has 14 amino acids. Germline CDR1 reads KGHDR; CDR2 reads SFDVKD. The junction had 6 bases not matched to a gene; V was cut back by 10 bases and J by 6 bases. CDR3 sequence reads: CATEGQGAINEQFF. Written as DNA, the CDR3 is TGTGCCACGGAGGGACAGGGGGCTATCAATGAGCAGTTCTTC.

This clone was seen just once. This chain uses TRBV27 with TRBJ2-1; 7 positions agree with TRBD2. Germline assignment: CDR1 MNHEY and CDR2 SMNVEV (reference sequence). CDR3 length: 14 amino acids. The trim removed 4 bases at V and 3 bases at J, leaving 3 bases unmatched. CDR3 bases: TGTGCCAGCAGTTACCGGGACTACTACAATGAGCAGTTCTTC. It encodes CASSYRDYYNEQFF.

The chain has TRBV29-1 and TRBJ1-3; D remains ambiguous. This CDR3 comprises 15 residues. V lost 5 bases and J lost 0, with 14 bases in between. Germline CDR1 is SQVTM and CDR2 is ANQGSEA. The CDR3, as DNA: TGCAGCGTTAAGAGCCCCCCTGACTCTGGAAACACCATATATTTT. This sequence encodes CSVKSPPDSGNTIYF.

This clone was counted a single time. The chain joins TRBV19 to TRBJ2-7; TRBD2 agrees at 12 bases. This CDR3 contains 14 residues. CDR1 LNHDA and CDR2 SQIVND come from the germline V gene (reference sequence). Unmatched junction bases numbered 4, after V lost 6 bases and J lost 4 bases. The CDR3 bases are TGTGCCAGTAGCAGGACTAGCGGGATTTACGAGCAGTACTTC. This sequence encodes CASSRTSGIYEQYF. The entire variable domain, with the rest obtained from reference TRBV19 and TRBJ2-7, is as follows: DGGITQSPKYLFRKEGQNVTLSCEQNLNHDAMYWYRQDPGQGLRLIYYSQIVNDFQKGDIAEGYSVSREKKESFPLTVTSAQKNPTAFYLCASSRTSGIYEQYFGPGTRLTVT.

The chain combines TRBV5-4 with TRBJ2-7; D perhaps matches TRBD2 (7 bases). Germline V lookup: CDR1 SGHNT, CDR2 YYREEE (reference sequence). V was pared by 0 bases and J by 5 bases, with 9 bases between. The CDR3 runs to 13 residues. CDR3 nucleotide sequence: TGTGCCAGCAGCTTGGTAGGGGGGGACGAGCAGTACTTC. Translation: CASSLVGGDEQYF.